This T cell receptor beta chain was identified during a study of CD8+CD57+ T cells in acquired aplastic anemia. Study information: Sorted CD4+ and CD8+ cell DNA averaged roughly 3.2 ug. Whole-study findings and limits: CD8+ Simpson's diversity showed no significant patient-control difference. Patients shared some 30 CD8+ CDR3 sequences with controls.

This clonotype was found many times. Its target is unknown. Trimming at V came to 7 bases and at J to 6 bases, leaving 10 bases not matched to a gene. The CDR3 totals 15 residues. TCR beta VDJ combinations and CDR3 sequences were profiled from genomic DNA. TCRdb passed the reads through MiXCR, listing each CDR3 protein once. This table holds more than 250,000 distinct CDR3 sequences, approximately 55% found once. The receptor was isolated from a human donor with severe aplastic anemia or a healthy control (not recorded which). Sequencing used sorted CD4+, CD8+, or CD8+CD57+ T cells (not recorded which) from PBMCs. This chain joins TRBV12-3 or TRBV12-4 and TRBJ2-1, with TRBD2 identical over 9 bases. The CDR3 region is CASTETSGLSNEQFF. CDR3 sequence (DNA): TGTGCCAGCACCGAGACTAGCGGTCTATCCAATGAGCAGTTCTTC.